This T cell receptor beta chain came from a study of human T cells and chemical hapten exposure (dated by TCRdb to the early 2020s). Background on the whole study: For sensitization, 2% DPC in acetone was applied to a 2 cm by 2 cm area of upper inner arm skin. Blood for TCR sequencing was provided by twenty-nine alopecia patients at one to four time points (pre-sensitization, 2, 6 and 24 weeks). Patch testing on the upper back used Finn chambers containing 0.01% DPC, with scoring done after 6 days according to International Contact Dermatitis Research Group standards. Most of the patients in the cohort were female, and the cohort covered alopecia areata with under or over 50% scalp involvement, alopecia totalis and alopecia universalis. Libraries were combined into a pool for sequencing, and differences in TCR yield between samples came mainly from small differences in library volumes within the pool. This study followed changes in the peripheral blood TCR repertoire in vivo during primary and secondary sensitization of alopecia patients to the hapten diphenylcyclopropenone (DPC). Patients additionally received weekly therapeutic DPC doses to the scalp throughout the roughly 23-week study period. Blood was sampled from patients pre-sensitization (week 0) and at 2, 6 and about 24 weeks after DPC sensitization. The paper's findings and limits, for the study overall: Repeated subsampling changed both the strength of the expansion versus patch-test correlation and the threshold at which that correlation became significant. All patients had alopecia, a presumed autoimmune disease, so their immune response might differ from that of healthy individuals. DPC sensitization did not change how many TCRs were above 1 in 1000 frequency, and no evidence was found of alterations in global repertoire structure. Patch test score was positively correlated with the number of PT1 expanded TCRs, with significance at thresholds 8, 16 and 32 but not at 4. Significantly more large CDR3 similarity clusters were formed by expanded TCRs than by pre-sensitization or healthy control sets, consistent with antigen-driven responses.

This specimen's time point label, interpreted: patch test 3, about 24 weeks after DPC sensitization. Read against the paper, the sample's treatment or condition label means: therapeutic diphenylcyclopropenone sensitization with weekly scalp DPC. Blood at each patch-test visit was drawn before the patch test was applied. Eligible patients were aged 18 to 70, diagnosed with alopecia, deemed suitable for DPC therapy, and excluded if pregnant. Total RNA was extracted from unfractionated whole blood that had been collected in Tempus Blood RNA tubes. CDR1 LNHDA and CDR2 SQIVND are derived from the germline V gene (reference sequence). Trimming takes 0 bases off V and 4 bases off J; junction bases not matched to a gene: 10. Reading from cysteine to phenylalanine, the CDR3 counts 17 amino acids. Of the read, only the CDR3 DNA is kept; its 51 bases are in frame from base 1. The library was produced with RACE. Sequencing instrument: NextSeq 500. During library preparation, unique molecular identifiers were attached to individual cDNA molecules so that TCRs could be counted in a quantitative, reproducible way. From each blood RNA sample, both TCR alpha and TCR beta chains were sequenced. Turning to the authors' computational methods: The median number of TCRs per sample was 85,000 to 100,000, ranging from 23,224 to 690,600. The Decombinator software suite was used to annotate the V, J and CDR3 of the TCR reads. To make PS versus PT1 abundance plots, every sample was subsampled to the same number of TCRs (28,000). Expanded TCRs were defined as absent before sensitization and observed at least eight times at the 2-week time point. The public reads were quality trimmed at Q25 with fastp and then assembled into clones with MiXCR by TCRdb, keeping productive beta chains. Every CDR3 protein is listed once, alongside the most common genes and DNA of its rows. These V and J calls originate from TCRdb's pipeline instead of the authors' own analysis. The sample contains about 84,000 distinct CDR3 sequences, roughly 10% of them found a single time. Over 3.5% of the sample is taken by the ten largest.

This clonotype has ten or more counts. This clone's antigen is unknown. The sample holds no much larger clone one base away, and base qualities are not on file. The material sequenced was whole blood, taken in connection with sensitization to the hapten diphenylcyclopropenone (DPC). Recombination joined TRBV19 with TRBJ2-5, and TRBD1 aligns with 8 junction nucleotides. This sequence was found in a woman between 45 and 65 years old with alopecia areata. Some clones in this sample may be carry-over from other donors' samples. CDR3 reads: CASSIDRFGQGGETQYF. DNA sequence: TGTGCCAGTAGTATAGATCGATTCGGACAGGGAGGAGAGACCCAGTACTTC. Extended through the reference TRBV19 and TRBJ2-5 proteins, this CDR3 yields the full variable domain: DGGITQSPKYLFRKEGQNVTLSCEQNLNHDAMYWYRQDPGQGLRLIYYSQIVNDFQKGDIAEGYSVSREKKESFPLTVTSAQKNPTAFYLCASSIDRFGQGGETQYFGPGTRLLVL.